These T cell receptor beta chains were read from a single sample in a study of cytomegalovirus exposure and HLA in healthy donors. TCRdb's copy holds only in-frame clones and misses some; the assay was immunoSEQ multiplex PCR. This table holds approximately 250,000 clones, approximately 85% found once. Sample: PBMCs. These receptors were collected from a girl aged 2-9 years in good health and CMV-seronegative. The CDR3 runs from the conserved cysteine through the conserved F or W. A D gene is named only where the DNA matches it firmly.

v_call,j_call,d_call,cdr3_nt,cdr3_aa
TRBV5-1,TRBJ2-2,.,TGCGCCAGCAGCTTGCTGGGAAACGGGAAGCTGTTTTTT,CASSLLGNGKLFF
TRBV4-2,TRBJ2-1,TRBD1,TGTGCCAGCAGCCAAGGGACAGGGGGCGACTTTCTCAATGAGCAGTTCTTC,CASSQGTGGDFLNEQFF
TRBV5-5,TRBJ1-2,.,TGTGCCAGCAGCTACGACAGGTCTAACTATGGCTACACCTTC,CASSYDRSNYGYTF
TRBV13,TRBJ2-7,.,TGTGCCAGCAGCGTCGGGACTTACGAGCAGTACTTC,CASSVGTYEQYF
TRBV19,TRBJ2-1,.,TGTGCCAGTAGTATGGTGCGGCGGAGCTACAATGAGCAGTTCTTC,CASSMVRRSYNEQFF
TRBV10-3,TRBJ2-7,.,TGTGCCATCAGTGGAACACTAGGACGTGACGAGCAGTACTTC,CAISGTLGRDEQYF
TRBV29-1,TRBJ2-1,.,TGCAGCGTTGAACTCCTCCGGGTTGAGCAGTTCTTC,CSVELLRVEQFF
TRBV7-9,TRBJ2-7,.,TGTGCCAGCAGCCGGAGCTCCTACGAGCAGTACTTC,CASSRSSYEQYF
TRBV6-4,TRBJ2-3,TRBD2,TGTGCCAGCAGTGACTCTGGCGGGGGTGGAACAGATACGCAGTATTTT,CASSDSGGGGTDTQYF
TRBV10-1,TRBJ2-3,TRBD2,TGCGCCAGCAGTGAGTTTCGGACTAGCCCAGATACGCAGTATTTT,CASSEFRTSPDTQYF
TRBV27,TRBJ2-7,.,TGTGCCAGCAGTCTCCAGGGTTTCTCCTACGAGCAGTACTTC,CASSLQGFSYEQYF
TRBV11-3,TRBJ2-1,.,TGTGCCAGCAGCTTAGAAGCGGCGGGGCGCTACAATGAGCAGTTCTTC,CASSLEAAGRYNEQFF
TRBV29-1,TRBJ2-3,TRBD2,TGCAGCGTTGATTACGTGTCTAGCGGGGACTCTAGCACAGATACGCAGTATTTT,CSVDYVSSGDSSTDTQYF
TRBV6-1,TRBJ1-6,.,TGTGCCAGCAACCCTCAGGCGGGATATTCACCCCTCCACTTT,CASNPQAGYSPLHF